Shown below are 28 T cell receptor beta chains from a single sample sequenced in a study of CXCR3-negative and CXCR3-positive naive CD8 T cells. UMI-labeled 5' RACE yielded the TRB cDNA libraries. Using the 5' RACE reads, TCRdb records one entry per CDR3 protein without DNA. The table counts roughly 89,000 distinct CDR3 sequences; approximately 1.7% lies in the top ten. Input material: naive CXCR3- CD8+ T cells from blood. Subset in this sample: CD45RO-CCR7+CD27+CD95- naive CD8+ T cells lacking CXCR3 (TNR3-). These receptors all stem from a human donor in good health. Some clones in this sample may be carry-over from other donors' samples.

The rearrangement uses TRBV29-1 and TRBJ2-1; with no DNA, the TCRdb D assignment of TRBD2 cannot be verified. In germline, CDR1 is SQVTM, CDR2 ANQGSEA. CDR3 length: 15 amino acids. CDR3 loop: CSTTGTSGGTIEQFF.

The chain combines TRBV3-1 with TRBJ2-5; checking the TCRdb D call of TRBD1 is not possible without DNA. The germline gives CDR1 LGHDT, CDR2 YNNKEL (reference sequence). The CDR3 covers 15 residues. CDR3 loop: CASSRGQGYSETQYF.

This sequence joins TRBV29-1 and TRBJ2-1; TCRdb lists TRBD2, though no DNA is available to test this call. The CDR3 is made up of 14 amino acids. The germline V gene encodes CDR1 SQVTM and CDR2 ANQGSEA. CDR3 region: CSVEGLLADNEQFF.

The rearrangement links TRBV29-1 to TRBJ1-1. The germline V gene has CDR1 SQVTM and CDR2 ANQGSEA. The CDR3 consists of 12 residues. The CDR3 reads CSVEGVNTEAFF.

The chain has TRBV10-2 and TRBJ2-7; absent DNA, TCRdb's TRBD1 call cannot be checked. The CDR3 covers 14 residues. Germline CDR1 is WSHSY and CDR2 is SAAADI. Here the CDR3 reads CASTDGGLGGEQYF.

This chain connects TRBV9 to TRBJ2-1; TCRdb's D call, TRBD1, is unchecked because there is no DNA. From germline, CDR1 is SGDLS and CDR2 YYNGEE. The CDR3 is made up of 13 amino acids. CDR3 loop: CASAGGAYNEQFF.

This rearrangement joins TRBV4-1 to TRBJ1-1; without DNA, the TCRdb call of TRBD1 cannot be checked. This CDR3 comprises 15 residues. Germline-derived CDR1 and CDR2 are MGHRA and YSYEKL. This chain's CDR3 is CASSLGTGGATEAFF.

The CDR3 region is CASSRSVGLNQPQHF. The chain recombines TRBV28 with TRBJ1-5; no DNA is available, so the TRBD1 call from TCRdb remains unchecked. Germline-derived CDR1 and CDR2 are MDHEN and SYDVKM. The CDR3 has 15 amino acids.

The gene calls are TRBV10-3 and TRBJ2-7; the TCRdb D gene call, TRBD1, has no DNA to confirm it. CDR1 and CDR2 (germline): ENHRY, SYGVKD. The CDR3 contains 14 residues. The CDR3 here is CATRTEQGPYEQYF.

This sequence joins TRBV10-2 and TRBJ2-1; TCRdb's assignment of TRBD1 cannot be checked, as there is no DNA. The CDR3 has 14 amino acids. Germline assignment: CDR1 WSHSY and CDR2 SAAADI. CDR3 sequence reads: CASSYWDSDNEQFF.

V usage is TRBV7-8 and J usage is TRBJ2-1; the D call of TRBD2 rests on TCRdb alone, since no DNA is present to check it. The CDR3 spans 13 residues. The germline gives CDR1 SGHVS, CDR2 FQNEAQ. The CDR3 protein is CASNGEAGNEQFF.

The gene calls are TRBV7-9 and TRBJ2-2. The CDR3 runs to 12 residues. Germline V lookup: CDR1 SEHNR, CDR2 FQNEAQ (reference sequence). CDR3 sequence: CASSYQTGELFF.

CDR3 residues: CASSLTGDLVHF. The gene calls are TRBV7-3 and TRBJ2-3; the TCRdb call, TRBD1, lacks DNA for checking. This CDR3 is built from 12 residues. Germline loops: CDR1 SGHTA, CDR2 FQGTGA.

The CDR3 reads CSVEGQATFYNEQFF. The J gene is TRBJ2-1, the V gene TRBV29-1. This CDR3 has 15 amino acids. Germline V gene sequence: CDR1 SQVTM, CDR2 ANQGSEA.

The chain couples TRBV28 to TRBJ2-7; TCRdb's assignment of TRBD1 cannot be checked, as there is no DNA. Germline V gene sequence: CDR1 MDHEN, CDR2 SYDVKM. There are 13 residues in the CDR3. The CDR3 sequence: CAESGQGVNEQYF.

This sequence joins TRBV5-6 and TRBJ2-2; the D call from TCRdb, TRBD2, cannot be confirmed without DNA. CDR3 length: 15 residues. Per the germline V gene, CDR1 is SGHDT and CDR2 is YYEEEE. The CDR3 sequence is CASSLGGLNTGELFF.

This chain connects TRBV12-3 or TRBV12-4 to TRBJ2-1. This CDR3 comprises 12 residues. The CDR3 region is CASRPDNDEQFF.

V usage is TRBV19 and J usage is TRBJ2-1. This CDR3 spans 12 amino acids. CDR1 and CDR2 (germline): LNHDA, SQIVND (reference sequence). The CDR3 sequence is CASSIPDAEQFF.

This chain connects TRBV11-3 to TRBJ2-2. CDR3 length: 12 residues. Germline values: CDR1 SGHNT, CDR2 YENEEA. CDR3 sequence: CASSENTGELFF.

The V call is TRBV4-1, the J call TRBJ2-5. The CDR3 spans 13 residues. The germline gives CDR1 MGHRA, CDR2 YSYEKL. CDR3 sequence: CASSQARKETQYF.

The chain combines TRBV29-1 with TRBJ1-2; TCRdb lists TRBD1, though no DNA is available to test this call. This CDR3 has 14 residues. In germline, CDR1 is SQVTM, CDR2 ANQGSEA. CDR3 region: CSVDPQGAVDGYTF.

The chain has TRBV4-2 and TRBJ2-7. The germline CDR1 and CDR2 sequences are LGHNA and YNFKEQ. The CDR3 spans 15 residues. The CDR3 sequence is CASSQDPGQIYEQYF.

The rearrangement uses TRBV29-1 and TRBJ2-1; the TCRdb D gene call, TRBD1, has no DNA to confirm it. Germline CDR1 and CDR2: SQVTM and ANQGSEA. The CDR3 is 14 amino acids. CDR3 region: CSVEGQGPPDEQFF.

The gene calls are TRBV3-1 and TRBJ2-7. Germline-derived CDR1 and CDR2 are LGHDT and YNNKEL (reference sequence). This CDR3 region has 13 residues. The chain's CDR3 is CASSQGSAYEQYF.

The rearrangement links TRBV5-6 to TRBJ2-4; TCRdb reports TRBD2, a call that lacks DNA to check it against. Germline CDR1 reads SGHDT; CDR2 reads YYEEEE. CDR3 length: 16 residues. CDR3 loop: CASSLRLGTEENIQYF.

The V and J genes are TRBV27 and TRBJ2-7; TCRdb's D gene call, TRBD1, goes unchecked for lack of DNA. Germline V lookup: CDR1 MNHEY, CDR2 SMNVEV (reference sequence). The CDR3 sequence is 14 residues long. The CDR3 is CASSFTGPGDEQYF.

The rearrangement links TRBV20-1 to TRBJ2-7. The CDR3 contains 11 residues. Germline V lookup: CDR1 DFQATT, CDR2 SNEGSKA (reference sequence). The CDR3 sequence is CSARDVQGQYF.

V usage is TRBV29-1 and J usage is TRBJ2-5; TCRdb selects TRBD2, and the lack of DNA leaves this call unchecked. The CDR3 totals 15 residues. Germline assignment: CDR1 SQVTM and CDR2 ANQGSEA. This CDR3 reads CSVDGVLAGEETQYF.